This T cell receptor beta chain was sequenced in a study of blood T cells in healthy people across ages. A second PCR of roughly 7 to 11 cycles used a sample-barcoded 5' primer and a J-beta primer mix. Through a template-switch adaptor with 12 random nucleotides, each cDNA molecule received a tag. TCRdb ran MiXCR on the 5' RACE reads and lists one entry per CDR3 protein. The table lists about 400,000 distinct CDR3 sequences, 50% to 60% of them singletons. Only a few counts were recorded for this clonotype. The sample comprised blood. This receptor was taken from a man aged 60 to 69 in good health.

The CDR3 region is CASSQVGALDYGYTF. CDR3 coding DNA: TGTGCCAGCAGCCAAGTGGGGGCCCTCGACTATGGCTACACCTTC. This sequence joins TRBV4-2 and TRBJ1-2; D is possibly TRBD1 (6 bases). V shed 1 base and J shed 3 bases, with 12 bases lying between them. Germline loops: CDR1 LGHNA, CDR2 YNFKEQ. The length of the CDR3 is 15 residues.